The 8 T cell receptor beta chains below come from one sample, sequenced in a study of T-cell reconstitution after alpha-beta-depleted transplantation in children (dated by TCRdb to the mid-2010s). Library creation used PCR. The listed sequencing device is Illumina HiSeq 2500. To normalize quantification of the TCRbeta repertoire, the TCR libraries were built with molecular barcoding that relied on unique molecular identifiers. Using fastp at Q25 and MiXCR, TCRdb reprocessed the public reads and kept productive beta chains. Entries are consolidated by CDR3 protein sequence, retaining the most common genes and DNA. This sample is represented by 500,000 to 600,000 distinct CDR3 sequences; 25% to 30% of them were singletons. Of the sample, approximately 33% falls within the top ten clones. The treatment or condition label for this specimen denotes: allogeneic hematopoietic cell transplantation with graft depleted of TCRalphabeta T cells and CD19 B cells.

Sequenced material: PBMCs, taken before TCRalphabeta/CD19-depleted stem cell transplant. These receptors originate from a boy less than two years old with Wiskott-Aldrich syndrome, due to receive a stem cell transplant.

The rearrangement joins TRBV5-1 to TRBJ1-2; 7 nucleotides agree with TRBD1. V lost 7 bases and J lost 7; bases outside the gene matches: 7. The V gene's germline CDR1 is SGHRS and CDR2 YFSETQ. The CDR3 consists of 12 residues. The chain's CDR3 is CASSPDRVGYTF. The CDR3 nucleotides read TGCGCCAGCTCCCCTGACAGGGTTGGCTACACCTTC.

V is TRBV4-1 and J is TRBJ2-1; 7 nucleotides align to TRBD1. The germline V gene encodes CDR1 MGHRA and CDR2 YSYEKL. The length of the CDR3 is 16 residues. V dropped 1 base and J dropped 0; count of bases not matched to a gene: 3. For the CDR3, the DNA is TGCGCCAGCAGCCAAGCGACAGGGAGCTCCTACAATGAGCAGTTCTTC. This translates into CASSQATGSSYNEQFF.

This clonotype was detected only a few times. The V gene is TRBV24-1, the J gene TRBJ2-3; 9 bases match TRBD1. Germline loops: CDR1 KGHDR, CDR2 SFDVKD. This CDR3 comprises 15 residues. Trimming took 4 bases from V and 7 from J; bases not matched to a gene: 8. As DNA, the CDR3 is TGTGCCACCAGTGACCACGCGACAGGGGGTAATACGCAGTATTTT. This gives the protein CATSDHATGGNTQYF.

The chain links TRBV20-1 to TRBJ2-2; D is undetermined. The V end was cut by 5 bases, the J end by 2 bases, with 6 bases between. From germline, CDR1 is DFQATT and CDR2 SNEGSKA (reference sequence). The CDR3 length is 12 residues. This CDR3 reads CSAPFNTGELFF. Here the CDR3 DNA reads TGCAGTGCTCCGTTTAACACCGGGGAGCTGTTTTTT.

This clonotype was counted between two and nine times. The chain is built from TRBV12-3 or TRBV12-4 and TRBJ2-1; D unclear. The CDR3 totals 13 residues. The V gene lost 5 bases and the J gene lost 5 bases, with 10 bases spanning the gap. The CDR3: CASSPLKNNEQFF. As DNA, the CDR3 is TGTGCCAGCAGTCCCCTAAAAAACAATGAGCAGTTCTTC.

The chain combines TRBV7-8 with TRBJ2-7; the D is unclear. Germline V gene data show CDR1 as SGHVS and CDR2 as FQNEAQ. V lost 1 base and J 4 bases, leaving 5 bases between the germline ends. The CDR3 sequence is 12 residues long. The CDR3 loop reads CASSLEQYEQYF. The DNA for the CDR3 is TGTGCCAGCAGCTTAGAACAGTACGAGCAGTACTTC.

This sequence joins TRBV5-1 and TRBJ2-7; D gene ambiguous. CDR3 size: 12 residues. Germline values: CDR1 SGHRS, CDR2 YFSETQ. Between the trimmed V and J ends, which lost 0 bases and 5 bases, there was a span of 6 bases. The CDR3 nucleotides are TGCGCCAGCAGCTTGGGTCCGGACGAGCAGTACTTC. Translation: CASSLGPDEQYF.

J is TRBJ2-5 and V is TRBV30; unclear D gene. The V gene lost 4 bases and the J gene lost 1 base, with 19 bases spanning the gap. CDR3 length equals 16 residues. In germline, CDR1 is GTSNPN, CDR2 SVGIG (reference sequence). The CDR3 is CAWNRRQPSLQETQYF. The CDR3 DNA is TGTGCCTGGAATCGGCGACAACCAAGCCTCCAAGAGACCCAGTACTTC.